This T cell receptor (beta chain) was observed in a study of T cell clones after liver transplantation (dated by TCRdb to between 2017 and 2020). With respect to the entire study: The samples were obtained from ITN030ST, a randomized trial that attempted immunosuppression withdrawal within 2 years after liver transplantation. Donor-reactive T cell clones were identified by TCRbeta sequencing after a pre-transplant mixed lymphocyte reaction and then tracked in post-transplant blood. Third party-reactive TCRbeta sequences were also identified from pre-transplant MLRs to serve as an antigen-independent comparator for donor-reactive sequences. Of the eight recipients, three were HCV-positive, while the remaining recipients had been transplanted for non-autoimmune, non-viral indications. The subjects received no induction therapy and were kept on standard immunosuppression until randomization at 12-24 months post-transplant. Tolerance was defined as complete withdrawal of immunosuppression for at least one year without a rise in liver enzymes beyond twice the upper limit of normal. Blood samples were taken pre-transplant, pre-randomization before withdrawal, and post-randomization after full withdrawal or failed withdrawal. Of the 8 liver transplant recipients making up the studied cohort, 3 were classified as tolerant and 5 as non-tolerant.

Turning to this clone: Its antigen is not yet known. No clone much larger than this one lies a single base away; base qualities are absent.

Frozen genomic DNA underwent high-throughput TCRbeta CDR3 sequencing by immunoSEQ, including PCR amplification, mapping, bias correction and internal controls. Per the original workflow: Only productive rearrangements were retained, with each unique TCRbeta sequence defined by its CDR3 nucleotide sequence together with its V and J gene. For classification of a sequence as donor-reactive, at least 5-fold expansion in CFSE-low cells relative to unstimulated pre-transplant cells and a frequency of at least 0.01% were required. Per-subject minimum frequency thresholds, based on the lowest-template unstimulated sample, ensured at least 90% detection power. Jensen-Shannon divergence between the top 1000 TCRbeta sequences post-transplant and pre-transplant was used to measure repertoire turnover. Two-sided Fisher's exact tests were used to test for changes in the detection of donor-reactive sequences. TCRdb's version of the immuneACCESS table is confined to in-frame rearrangements and falls short of the full clone set. An unresolved V gene accounts for under half of the shortfall where checked; the remainder is of unknown origin. From that table come the V and J calls and clone size; the DNA was used to work out D and trimming. This sample is represented by about 76,000 clones; roughly 80% of them were singletons. 2.5% to 3.5% of the sample is held by the ten biggest clonotypes.

Study-wide findings and limitations: Circulating donor-reactive CD4 TCRbeta sequences fell significantly post-transplant in most of the 8 subjects, irrespective of tolerance or HCV status. After accounting for repertoire turnover, donor-reactive detection was significantly reduced in 7 of 8 subjects for CD4 and 8 of 8 for CD8. Since no allograft tissue specimens were available, donor-reactive T cells may have migrated into the graft instead of being deleted. In a couple of subjects, low numbers of available donor cells limited the measurable donor-reactive repertoire. The conclusions were preliminary, being limited by small, heterogeneous patient numbers and by non-standardized post-transplant time points. A greater decline was seen for donor-reactive sequences than for third party-reactive sequences, suggesting partial antigen-specific deletion unrelated to withdrawal success.

Taken from the germline V gene, the CDR1 and CDR2 loops are SGHTA and FQGNSA. From its cysteine to its phenylalanine, the CDR3 spans 16 amino acids. The CDR3 DNA has 48 bases and is translated from base 1. V and J are truncated by 5 bases and 7 bases respectively, leaving an intervening sequence of 21 bases. Thawed unstimulated PBMCs were stained for CD3, CD4 and CD8 and FACS-sorted into CD3+CD4+ and CD3+CD8+ populations. Each of the 8 studied subjects was randomized to immunosuppression withdrawal. The Qiagen DNeasy Blood and Tissue Kit was used for isolation of genomic DNA. Sample: CD4+ T cells from blood, taken at the 22-month timepoint. This receptor chain uses TRBV7-2 and TRBJ2-4, with TRBD2 perhaps the D gene, on 5 matching bases. The clonotype was recovered from a human patient who received a liver transplant. Following a transplant, some T lymphocytes may have been derived from the graft donor. The DNA is as follows: TGTGCCAGCAGCCCTACTCGTGTGAGGGCTGGGAACATTCAGTACTTC. Its protein product is CASSPTRVRAGNIQYF.